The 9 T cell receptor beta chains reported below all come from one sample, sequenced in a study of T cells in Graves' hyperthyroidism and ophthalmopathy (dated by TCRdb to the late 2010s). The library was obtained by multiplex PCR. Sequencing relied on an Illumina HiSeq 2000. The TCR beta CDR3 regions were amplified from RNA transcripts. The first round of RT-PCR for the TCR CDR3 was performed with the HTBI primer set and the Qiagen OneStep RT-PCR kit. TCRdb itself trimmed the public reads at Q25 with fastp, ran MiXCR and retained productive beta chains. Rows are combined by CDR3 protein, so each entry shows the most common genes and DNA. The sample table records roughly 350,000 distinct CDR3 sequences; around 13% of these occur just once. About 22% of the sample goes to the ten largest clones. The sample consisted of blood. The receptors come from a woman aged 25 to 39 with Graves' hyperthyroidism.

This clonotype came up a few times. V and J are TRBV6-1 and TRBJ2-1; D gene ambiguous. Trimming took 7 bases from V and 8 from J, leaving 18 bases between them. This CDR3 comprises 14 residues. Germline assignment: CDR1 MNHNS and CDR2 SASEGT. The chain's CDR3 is CASTTLVSIDEQFF. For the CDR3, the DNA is TGTGCCAGCACCACGCTAGTGTCTATCGATGAGCAGTTCTTC.

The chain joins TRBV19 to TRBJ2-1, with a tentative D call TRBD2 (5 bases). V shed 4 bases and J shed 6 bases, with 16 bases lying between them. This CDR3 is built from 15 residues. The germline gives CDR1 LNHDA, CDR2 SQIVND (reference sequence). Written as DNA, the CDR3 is TGTGCCAGTAGTACTTCGGATCGACGGGGCAATGAGCAGTTCTTC. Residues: CASSTSDRRGNEQFF.

The CDR3 spells CASSEGGGGVLNTEAFF. The CDR3 DNA follows: TGTGCCAGCAGTGAGGGGGGCGGCGGAGTATTGAACACTGAAGCTTTCTTT. The rearrangement uses TRBV2 and TRBJ1-1, with D perhaps matching TRBD1 (6 bases). The CDR3 sequence is 17 residues long. The V end lost 3 bases, the J end lost 0 bases, and 17 bases lay between the germline ends. Germline lookup yields CDR1 SNHLY and CDR2 FYNNEI. The full variable domain, rest sourced from reference TRBV2 and TRBJ1-1, is EPEVTQTPSHQVTQMGQEVILRCVPISNHLYFYWYRQILGQKVEFLVSFYNNEISEKSEIFDDQFSVERPDGSNFTLKIRSTKLEDSAMYFCASSEGGGGVLNTEAFFGQGTRLTVV.

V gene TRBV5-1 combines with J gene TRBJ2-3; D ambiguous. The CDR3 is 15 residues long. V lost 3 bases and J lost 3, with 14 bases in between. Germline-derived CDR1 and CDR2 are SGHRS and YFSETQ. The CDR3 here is CASSSYNSRTDTQYF. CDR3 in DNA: TGCGCCAGCAGCTCCTATAACTCCAGAACAGATACGCAGTATTTT.

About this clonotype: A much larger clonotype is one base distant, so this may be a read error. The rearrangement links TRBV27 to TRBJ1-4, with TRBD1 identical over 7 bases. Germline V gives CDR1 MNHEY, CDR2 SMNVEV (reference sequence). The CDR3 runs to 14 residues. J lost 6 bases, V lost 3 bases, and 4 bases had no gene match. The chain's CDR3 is CASSFYRGDEKLFF. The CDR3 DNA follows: TGTGCCAGCAGTTTCTACAGGGGTGATGAAAAACTGTTTTTT. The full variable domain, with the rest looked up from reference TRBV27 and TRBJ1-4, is EAQVTQNPRYLITVTGKKLTVTCSQNMNHEYMSWYRQDPGLGLRQIYYSMNVEVTDKGDVPEGYKVSRKEKRNFPLILESPSPNQTSLYFCASSFYRGDEKLFFGSGTQLSVL.

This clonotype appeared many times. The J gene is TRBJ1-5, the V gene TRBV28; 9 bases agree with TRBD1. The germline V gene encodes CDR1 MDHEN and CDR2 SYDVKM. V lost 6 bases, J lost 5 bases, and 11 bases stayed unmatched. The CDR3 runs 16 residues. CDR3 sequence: CASRPPGTGNYQPQHF. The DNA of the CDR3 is TGTGCCAGCAGACCCCCCGGGACAGGGAATTATCAGCCCCAGCATTTT.

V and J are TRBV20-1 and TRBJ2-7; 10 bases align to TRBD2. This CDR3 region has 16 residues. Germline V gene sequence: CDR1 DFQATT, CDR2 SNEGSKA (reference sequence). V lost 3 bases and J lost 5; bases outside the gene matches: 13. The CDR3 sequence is CSASQSGRAAADEQYF. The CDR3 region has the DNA TGCAGTGCTAGTCAGAGCGGGAGGGCCGCAGCGGACGAGCAGTACTTC.

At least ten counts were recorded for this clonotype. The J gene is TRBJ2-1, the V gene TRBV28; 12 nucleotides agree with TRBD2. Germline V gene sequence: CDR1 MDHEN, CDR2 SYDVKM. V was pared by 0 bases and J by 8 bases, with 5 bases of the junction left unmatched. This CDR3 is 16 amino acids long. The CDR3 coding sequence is TGTGCCAGCAGTTTATGGCTAGCGGGAGGGCCGGATGAGCAGTTCTTC. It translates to CASSLWLAGGPDEQFF.

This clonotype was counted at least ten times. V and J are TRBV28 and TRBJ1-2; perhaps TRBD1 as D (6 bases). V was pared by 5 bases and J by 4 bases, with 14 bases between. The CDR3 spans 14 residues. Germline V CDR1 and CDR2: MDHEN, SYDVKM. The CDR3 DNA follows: TGTGCCAGCAGTCAAGGGGGATCGGGCTATGGCTACACCTTC. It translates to CASSQGGSGYGYTF.